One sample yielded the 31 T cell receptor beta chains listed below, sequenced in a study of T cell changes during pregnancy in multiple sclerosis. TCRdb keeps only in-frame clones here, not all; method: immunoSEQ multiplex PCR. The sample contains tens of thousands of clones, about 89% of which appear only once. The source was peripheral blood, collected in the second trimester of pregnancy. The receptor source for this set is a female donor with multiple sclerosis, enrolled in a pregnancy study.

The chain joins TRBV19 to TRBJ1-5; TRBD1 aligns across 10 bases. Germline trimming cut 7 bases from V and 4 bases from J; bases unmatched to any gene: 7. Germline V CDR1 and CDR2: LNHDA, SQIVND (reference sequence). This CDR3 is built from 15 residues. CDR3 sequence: CASTQTGGSNQPQHF. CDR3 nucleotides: TGTGCCAGTACCCAGACAGGGGGCTCGAATCAGCCCCAGCATTTT.

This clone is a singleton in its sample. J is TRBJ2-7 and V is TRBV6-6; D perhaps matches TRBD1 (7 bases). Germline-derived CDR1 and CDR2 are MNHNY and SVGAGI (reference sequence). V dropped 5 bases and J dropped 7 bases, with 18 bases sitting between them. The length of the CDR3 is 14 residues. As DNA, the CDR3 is TGTGCCAGCAGTGAGCTAGCGTCAGGGGGTGAGCAGTACTTC. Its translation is CASSELASGGEQYF.

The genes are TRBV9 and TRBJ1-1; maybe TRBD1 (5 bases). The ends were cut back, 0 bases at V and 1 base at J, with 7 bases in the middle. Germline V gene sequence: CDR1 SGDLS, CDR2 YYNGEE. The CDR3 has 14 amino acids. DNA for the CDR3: TGTGCCAGCAGCGTAGGGGGCCCGAACACTGAAGCTTTCTTT. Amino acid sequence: CASSVGGPNTEAFF.

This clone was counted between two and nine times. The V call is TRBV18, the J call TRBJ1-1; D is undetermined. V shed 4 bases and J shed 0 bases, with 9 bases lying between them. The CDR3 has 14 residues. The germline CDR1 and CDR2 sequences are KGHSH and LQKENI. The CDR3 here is CASSQGGMNTEAFF. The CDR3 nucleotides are TGTGCCAGCTCACAAGGCGGTATGAACACTGAAGCTTTCTTT.

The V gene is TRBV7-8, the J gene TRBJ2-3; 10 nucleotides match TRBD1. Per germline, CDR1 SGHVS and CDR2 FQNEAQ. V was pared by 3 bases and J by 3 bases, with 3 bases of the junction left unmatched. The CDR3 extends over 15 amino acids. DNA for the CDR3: TGTGCCAGCAGCTTCGGGACAGGGGTAACAGATACGCAGTATTTT. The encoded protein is CASSFGTGVTDTQYF.

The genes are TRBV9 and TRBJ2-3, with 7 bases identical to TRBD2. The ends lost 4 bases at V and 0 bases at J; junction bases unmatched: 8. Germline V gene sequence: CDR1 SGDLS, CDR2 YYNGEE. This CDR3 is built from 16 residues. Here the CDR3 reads CASSPMGGVSTDTQYF. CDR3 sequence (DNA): TGTGCCAGCAGCCCCATGGGGGGGGTGAGCACAGATACGCAGTATTTT.

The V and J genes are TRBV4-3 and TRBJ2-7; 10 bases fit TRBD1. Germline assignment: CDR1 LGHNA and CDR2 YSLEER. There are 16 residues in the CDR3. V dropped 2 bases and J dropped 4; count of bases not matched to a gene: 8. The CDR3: CASSQSLGQGGYEQYF. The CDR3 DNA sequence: TGCGCCAGCAGCCAAAGCTTAGGACAGGGGGGATACGAGCAGTACTTC.

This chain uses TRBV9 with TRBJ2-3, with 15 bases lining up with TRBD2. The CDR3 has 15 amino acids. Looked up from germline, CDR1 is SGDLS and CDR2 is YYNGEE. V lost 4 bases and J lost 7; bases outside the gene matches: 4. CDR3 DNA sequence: TGTGCCAGCAGCCGGACTAGCGGGGGGGCCTATACGCAGTATTTT. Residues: CASSRTSGGAYTQYF.

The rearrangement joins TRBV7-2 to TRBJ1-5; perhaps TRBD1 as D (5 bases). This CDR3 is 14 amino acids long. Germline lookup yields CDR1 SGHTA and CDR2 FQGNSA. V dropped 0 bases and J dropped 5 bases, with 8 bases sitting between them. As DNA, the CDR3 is TGTGCCAGCAGCTTAGCATGGACACATCAGCCCCAGCATTTT. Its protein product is CASSLAWTHQPQHF.

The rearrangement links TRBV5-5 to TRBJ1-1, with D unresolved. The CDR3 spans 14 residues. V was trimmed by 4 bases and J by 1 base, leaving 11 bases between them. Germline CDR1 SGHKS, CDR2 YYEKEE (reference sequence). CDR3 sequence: CASSEYSANTEAFF. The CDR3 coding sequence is TGTGCCAGCAGCGAATACAGTGCGAACACTGAAGCTTTCTTT.

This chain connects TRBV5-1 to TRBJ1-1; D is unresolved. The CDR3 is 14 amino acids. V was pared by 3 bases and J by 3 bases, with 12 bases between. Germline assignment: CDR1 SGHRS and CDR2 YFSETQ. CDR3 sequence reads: CASSSTAVDTEAFF. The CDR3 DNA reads TGCGCCAGCAGCTCTACCGCCGTAGACACTGAAGCTTTCTTT. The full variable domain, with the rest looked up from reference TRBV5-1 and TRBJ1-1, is KAGVTQTPRYLIKTRGQQVTLSCSPISGHRSVSWYQQTPGQGLQFLFEYFSETQRNKGNFPGRFSGRQFSNSRSEMNVSTLELGDSALYLCASSSTAVDTEAFFGQGTRLTVV.

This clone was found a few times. The CDR3 region has the DNA TGTGCCAGCAGCGTAAATAGACAACTCGCGAACACCGGGGAGCTGTTTTTT. Protein product: CASSVNRQLANTGELFF. The chain combines TRBV9 with TRBJ2-2; D gene unclear. This CDR3 contains 17 residues. The germline V gene has CDR1 SGDLS and CDR2 YYNGEE. V lost 1 base, J lost 0 bases, and 13 bases lay in between.

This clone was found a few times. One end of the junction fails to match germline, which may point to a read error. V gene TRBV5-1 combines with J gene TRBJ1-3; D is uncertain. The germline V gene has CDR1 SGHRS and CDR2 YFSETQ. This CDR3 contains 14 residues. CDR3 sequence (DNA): TGCGCCAGCAGATTGGCCGGGTTAGGAAACACCATATATTTT. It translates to CASRLAGLGNTIYF.

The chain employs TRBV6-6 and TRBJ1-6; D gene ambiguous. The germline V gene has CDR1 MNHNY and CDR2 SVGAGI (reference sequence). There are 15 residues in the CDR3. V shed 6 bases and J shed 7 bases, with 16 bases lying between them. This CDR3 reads CASSRGEGGNSPLHF. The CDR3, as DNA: TGTGCCAGCAGCCGCGGGGAGGGCGGAAATTCACCCCTCCACTTT.

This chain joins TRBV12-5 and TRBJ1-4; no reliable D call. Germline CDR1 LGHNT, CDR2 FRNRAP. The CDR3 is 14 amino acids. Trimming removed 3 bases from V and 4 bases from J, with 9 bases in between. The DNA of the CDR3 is TGTGCTAGTGGTTTTTTACAGAGTAATGAAAAACTGTTTTTT. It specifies CASGFLQSNEKLFF.

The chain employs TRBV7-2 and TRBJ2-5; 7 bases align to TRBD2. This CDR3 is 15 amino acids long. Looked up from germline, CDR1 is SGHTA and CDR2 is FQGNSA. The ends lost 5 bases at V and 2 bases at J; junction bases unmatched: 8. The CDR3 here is CASSPAGTTQETQYF. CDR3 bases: TGTGCCAGCAGCCCCGCCGGGACTACTCAAGAGACCCAGTACTTC. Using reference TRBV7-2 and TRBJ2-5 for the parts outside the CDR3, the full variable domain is GAGVSQSPSNKVTEKGKDVELRCDPISGHTALYWYRQSLGQGLEFLIYFQGNSAPDKSGLPSDRFSAERTGGSVSTLTIQRTQQEDSAVYLCASSPAGTTQETQYFGPGTRLLVL.

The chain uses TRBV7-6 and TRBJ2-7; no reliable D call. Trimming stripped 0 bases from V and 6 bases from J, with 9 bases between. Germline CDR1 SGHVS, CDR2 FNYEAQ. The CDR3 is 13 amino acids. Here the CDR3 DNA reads TGTGCCAGCAGCTTAGCCCGCAGGCCCGAGCAGTACTTC. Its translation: CASSLARRPEQYF.

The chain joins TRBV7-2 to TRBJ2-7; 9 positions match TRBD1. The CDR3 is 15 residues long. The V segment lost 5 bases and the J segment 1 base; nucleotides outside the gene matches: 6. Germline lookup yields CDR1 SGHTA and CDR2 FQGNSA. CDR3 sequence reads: CASSLGTGRSYEQYF. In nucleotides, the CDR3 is TGTGCCAGCAGCCTTGGGACAGGGCGGTCCTACGAGCAGTACTTC.

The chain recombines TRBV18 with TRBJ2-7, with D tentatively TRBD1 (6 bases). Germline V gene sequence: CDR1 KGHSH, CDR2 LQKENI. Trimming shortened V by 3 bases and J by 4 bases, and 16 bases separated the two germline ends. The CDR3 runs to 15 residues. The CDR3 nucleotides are TGTGCCAGCTCACCGATCGGACAGCGAGAGTACGAGCAGTACTTC. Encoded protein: CASSPIGQREYEQYF.

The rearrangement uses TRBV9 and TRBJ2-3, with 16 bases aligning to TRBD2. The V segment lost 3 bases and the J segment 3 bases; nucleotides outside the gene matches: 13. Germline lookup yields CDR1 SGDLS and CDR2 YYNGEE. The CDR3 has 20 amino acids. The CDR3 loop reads CASSGTGTSGGARLTDTQYF. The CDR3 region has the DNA TGTGCCAGCAGCGGAACTGGGACTAGCGGGGGGGCCAGGTTGACAGATACGCAGTATTTT.

Here the CDR3 reads CASSSPSGGAYNEQFF. CDR3 sequence (DNA): TGTGCCAGCAGCTCCCCCAGCGGGGGGGCCTACAATGAGCAGTTCTTC. The chain couples TRBV7-3 to TRBJ2-1, with 10 bases aligning to TRBD2. Unmatched junction bases numbered 5, after V lost 4 bases and J lost 2 bases. The CDR3 is 16 amino acids. Looked up from germline, CDR1 is SGHTA and CDR2 is FQGTGA.

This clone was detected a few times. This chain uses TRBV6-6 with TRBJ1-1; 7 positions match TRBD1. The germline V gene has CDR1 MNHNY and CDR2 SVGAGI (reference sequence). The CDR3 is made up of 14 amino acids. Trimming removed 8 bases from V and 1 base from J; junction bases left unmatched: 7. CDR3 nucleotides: TGTGCCAGCGTGAGGGGACAGTGGAACACTGAAGCTTTCTTT. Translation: CASVRGQWNTEAFF.

Here the CDR3 DNA reads TGTGCCAGCTCACCAGGGGGCTTTGGCACTGAAGCTTTCTTT. It specifies CASSPGGFGTEAFF. This chain uses TRBV18 with TRBJ1-1, with TRBD1 as a possible D gene (6 bases). The length of the CDR3 is 14 residues. The germline CDR1 and CDR2 sequences are KGHSH and LQKENI. Deletions cut 2 bases from V and 4 bases from J, with 11 bases between.

CDR3 region: CASSPDDRDRVNSPLHF. DNA of the CDR3: TGTGCCAGCAGCCCCGACGACCGGGACAGGGTTAATTCACCCCTCCACTTT. The V and J genes are TRBV4-2 and TRBJ1-6, with 9 bases that match TRBD1. In germline, CDR1 is LGHNA, CDR2 YNFKEQ. Trimming cost V 4 bases and J 6 bases; bases outside gene matches: 10. The length of the CDR3 is 17 residues.

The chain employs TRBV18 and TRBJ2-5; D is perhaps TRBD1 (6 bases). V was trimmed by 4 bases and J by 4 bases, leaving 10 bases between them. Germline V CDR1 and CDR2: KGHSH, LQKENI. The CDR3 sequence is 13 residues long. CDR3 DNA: TGTGCCAGCTCACAGGACAGCTTAGAGACCCAGTACTTC. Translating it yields CASSQDSLETQYF.

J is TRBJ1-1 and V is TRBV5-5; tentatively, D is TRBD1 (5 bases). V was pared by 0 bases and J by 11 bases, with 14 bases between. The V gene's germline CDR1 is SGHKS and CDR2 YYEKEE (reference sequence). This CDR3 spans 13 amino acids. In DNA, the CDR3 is TGTGCCAGCAGCTTGGAACAGGCCTTAAGGGCTTTCTTT. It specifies CASSLEQALRAFF.

The CDR3 DNA reads TGTGCCAGCAGCTCAACGAGCTCTAGCGGGGGGAGATACAATGAGCAGTTCTTC. Translation: CASSSTSSSGGRYNEQFF. The V gene is TRBV7-3, the J gene TRBJ2-1; 11 bases match TRBD2. The V and J ends lost 4 bases and 4 bases, in that order; junction bases with no gene match: 12. Looked up from germline, CDR1 is SGHTA and CDR2 is FQGTGA. The CDR3 has 18 residues.

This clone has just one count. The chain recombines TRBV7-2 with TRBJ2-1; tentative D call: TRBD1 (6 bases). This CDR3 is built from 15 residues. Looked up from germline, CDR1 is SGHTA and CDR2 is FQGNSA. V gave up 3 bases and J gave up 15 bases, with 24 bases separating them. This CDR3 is CASSFRSPPVGGGFF. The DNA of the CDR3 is TGTGCCAGCAGCTTTCGGTCGCCGCCTGTTGGGGGCGGGTTCTTC.

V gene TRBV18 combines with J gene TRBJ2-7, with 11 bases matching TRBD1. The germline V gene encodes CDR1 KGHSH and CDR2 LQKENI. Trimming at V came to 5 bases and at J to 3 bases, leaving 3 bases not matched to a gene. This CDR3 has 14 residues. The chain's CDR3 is CASSSGTGGYEQYF. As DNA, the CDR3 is TGTGCCAGCTCATCAGGGACAGGGGGCTACGAGCAGTACTTC.

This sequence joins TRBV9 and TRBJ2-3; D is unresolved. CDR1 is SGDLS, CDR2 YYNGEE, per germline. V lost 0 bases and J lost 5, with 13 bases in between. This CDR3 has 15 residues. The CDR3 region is CASSVEIRLQDTQYF. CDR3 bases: TGTGCCAGCAGCGTAGAAATCCGACTCCAAGATACGCAGTATTTT.

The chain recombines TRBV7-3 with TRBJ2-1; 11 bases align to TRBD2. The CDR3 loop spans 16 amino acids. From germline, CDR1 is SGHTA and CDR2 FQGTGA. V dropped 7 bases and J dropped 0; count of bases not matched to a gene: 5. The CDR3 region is CASKPTSGDSYNEQFF. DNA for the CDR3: TGTGCCAGCAAGCCGACTAGCGGGGACTCCTACAATGAGCAGTTCTTC.